Listed here are 22 T cell receptor beta chains from one sample, sequenced in a study of blood T cell repertoires in COVID-19. Repertoires were generated with immunoSEQ multiplex PCR, while TCRdb's copy carries only in-frame clones and drops some. Of 150,000 to 200,000 clones listed, 81% were seen once; the top ten hold approximately 11%. Source material: peripheral blood. The source is a man aged 60 to 69 with active or convalescent COVID-19.

The chain uses TRBV5-1 and TRBJ2-1, with a tentative D call TRBD2 (5 bases). The ends were cut back, 0 bases at V and 6 bases at J, with 10 bases in the middle. The CDR3 extends over 14 amino acids. From germline, CDR1 is SGHRS and CDR2 YFSETQ. The CDR3 sequence is CASSLELVFNEQFF. The CDR3 bases are TGCGCCAGCAGCTTGGAACTAGTCTTCAATGAGCAGTTCTTC.

The chain employs TRBV5-4 and TRBJ1-4; 8 bases align to TRBD1. The germline V gene encodes CDR1 SGHNT and CDR2 YYREEE (reference sequence). The CDR3 runs 15 residues. Trimming took 4 bases from V and 5 from J; bases not matched to a gene: 7. This chain's CDR3 is CASSEGQGRNEKLFF. Here the CDR3 DNA reads TGTGCCAGCAGCGAAGGACAGGGTCGAAATGAAAAACTGTTTTTT.

This chain uses TRBV18 with TRBJ2-2; 7 bases line up with TRBD1. There are 17 residues in the CDR3. Germline CDR1 and CDR2: KGHSH and LQKENI. V lost 5 bases, J lost 2 bases, and 11 bases stayed unmatched. CDR3 loop: CASSLGQRFPNTGELFF. DNA for the CDR3: TGTGCCAGCTCATTGGGACAGCGTTTTCCTAACACCGGGGAGCTGTTTTTT.

This chain links TRBV3-1 (or the pseudogene TRBV3-2) with TRBJ1-6; D is perhaps TRBD1 (5 bases). V lost 6 bases, J lost 6 bases, and 15 bases lay in between. The CDR3 totals 15 residues. Germline loops: CDR1 LGHDT, CDR2 YNNKEL (reference sequence). The CDR3 sequence: CASSPGGRINSPLHF. The CDR3 DNA is TGTGCCAGCAGTCCCGGGGGACGGATTAATTCACCCCTCCACTTT.

The gene calls are TRBV7-9 and TRBJ1-5, with D unclear. Germline CDR1 SEHNR, CDR2 FQNEAQ (reference sequence). The CDR3 covers 16 residues. Trimming removed 4 bases at V and 5 bases at J, with 18 bases between. The CDR3 reads CASSSQPPPADQPQHF. The CDR3 nucleotides are TGTGCCAGCAGCTCTCAGCCCCCCCCTGCGGATCAGCCCCAGCATTTT.

This sequence joins TRBV6-1 and TRBJ1-4, with D unclear. V was trimmed by 1 base and J by 4 bases, leaving 10 bases between them. CDR1 MNHNS and CDR2 SASEGT come from the germline V gene. The CDR3 has 15 amino acids. The CDR3 DNA sequence: TGTGCCAGCAGTGAAGTGGGCAGCTTTAATGAAAAACTGTTTTTT. Residues: CASSEVGSFNEKLFF.

This clone was seen once. The rearrangement links TRBV29-1 to TRBJ1-2; no definite D call. V dropped 3 bases and J dropped 8 bases, with 13 bases sitting between them. The CDR3 totals 12 residues. CDR1 is SQVTM and CDR2 is ANQGSEA in the germline V gene. CDR3 amino acids: CSVEKGAGGYTF. DNA for the CDR3: TGCAGCGTTGAGAAGGGCGCGGGGGGCTACACCTTC.

The chain carries TRBV6-5 and TRBJ1-1; D is possibly TRBD1 (6 bases). The CDR3 is 14 amino acids. The V and J ends lost 2 bases and 4 bases respectively, with 11 bases between them. Germline CDR1 reads MNHEY; CDR2 reads SVGAGI. CDR3: CASSYPGGGTEAFF. The CDR3 DNA reads as TGTGCCAGCAGTTACCCGGGAGGGGGCACTGAAGCTTTCTTT.

DNA of the CDR3: TGTGCCAGTAGTATAGGACTAGCGGACACAGATACGCAGTATTTT. Translated: CASSIGLADTDTQYF. The chain is built from TRBV19 and TRBJ2-3; 9 bases agree with TRBD2. V lost 1 base and J lost 2; bases outside the gene matches: 1. The CDR3 is 15 amino acids. Germline lookup yields CDR1 LNHDA and CDR2 SQIVND (reference sequence).

This clone has at least ten counts. This chain links TRBV7-9 with TRBJ2-3, with TRBD2 matching 11 bases. From germline, CDR1 is SEHNR and CDR2 FQNEAQ (reference sequence). CDR3 length equals 16 residues. The V segment lost 5 bases and the J segment 2 bases; nucleotides outside the gene matches: 6. The CDR3 DNA sequence: TGTGCCAGCAGCCCTCGACTAGCGGGGACCACAGATACGCAGTATTTT. It codes for CASSPRLAGTTDTQYF.

The rearrangement links TRBV7-2 to TRBJ2-5; D is perhaps TRBD2 (7 bases). The length of the CDR3 is 14 residues. Germline CDR1 reads SGHTA; CDR2 reads FQGNSA. Trimming took off 5 bases at V and 3 bases at J, with 13 bases between the two ends. The CDR3 sequence is CASSPGGREETQYF. CDR3 nucleotide sequence: TGTGCCAGCAGCCCGGGGGGCCGGGAAGAGACCCAGTACTTC.

The CDR3 is CASSLTSGGADEQFF. Here the CDR3 DNA reads TGTGCCAGCAGTCTAACTAGCGGGGGGGCCGATGAGCAGTTCTTC. This chain links TRBV6-5 with TRBJ2-1, with TRBD2 matching over 13 bases. Germline V gives CDR1 MNHEY, CDR2 SVGAGI. With 5 bases clipped from V and 8 bases from J, the junction kept 6 bases outside the gene matches. There are 15 residues in the CDR3.

The CDR3 sequence: CASNQGYYGYTF. The CDR3 nucleotides read TGTGCCAGTAACCAGGGATACTATGGCTACACCTTC. V and J are TRBV19 and TRBJ1-2, with a weak D call TRBD1 (5 bases). CDR1 and CDR2 from the germline V gene are LNHDA and SQIVND (reference sequence). The V end lost 7 bases, the J end lost 3 bases, and 9 bases lay between the germline ends. The CDR3 contains 12 residues. Based on the CDR3 plus reference TRBV19 and TRBJ1-2, the full variable domain is DGGITQSPKYLFRKEGQNVTLSCEQNLNHDAMYWYRQDPGQGLRLIYYSQIVNDFQKGDIAEGYSVSREKKESFPLTVTSAQKNPTAFYLCASNQGYYGYTFGSGTRLTVV.

This clone was observed once. The chain recombines TRBV10-2 with TRBJ1-6; maybe TRBD1 (5 bases). Trimming took off 7 bases at V and 0 bases at J, with 10 bases between the two ends. The CDR3 length is 15 residues. Germline lookup yields CDR1 WSHSY and CDR2 SAAADI. The CDR3 nucleotides read TGCGCCAGCAATACAGGAAGCTCCTATAATTCACCCCTCCACTTT. Amino acids: CASNTGSSYNSPLHF.

The chain couples TRBV5-6 to TRBJ2-7; 7 bases are a match to TRBD2. The trim removed 4 bases at V and 3 bases at J, leaving 16 bases unmatched. CDR3 length equals 17 residues. Germline V gene data show CDR1 as SGHDT and CDR2 as YYEEEE. The CDR3 spells CASSTLMRGRALYEQYF. In DNA, the CDR3 is TGTGCCAGCAGCACACTTATGAGAGGGAGGGCGCTCTACGAGCAGTACTTC.

The chain combines TRBV21-1 with TRBJ1-4; TRBD1, as called in the table, went unchecked against the DNA. TRBV21-1 corresponds to a pseudogene. This CDR3 is 17 amino acids long. The CDR3 DNA sequence: TGTGCCAGCAGCAAAAGGAAACAGGGGAGTGGGAATGAAAAACTGTTTTTT. Translation gives CASSKRKQGSGNEKLFF.

The rearrangement uses TRBV29-1 and TRBJ2-5; TRBD2 aligns across 8 bases. The CDR3 is 14 amino acids. Looked up from germline, CDR1 is SQVTM and CDR2 is ANQGSEA. The V and J ends lost 6 bases and 5 bases, in that order; junction bases with no gene match: 11. Written as DNA, the CDR3 is TGCAGCGTGATCCGGGGGGGTGCAAGTGAGACCCAGTACTTC. This gives the protein CSVIRGGASETQYF.

The rearrangement uses TRBV10-3 and TRBJ2-5; D is unclear. V was pared by 4 bases and J by 1 base, with 4 bases between. This CDR3 region has 12 residues. Germline CDR1 ENHRY, CDR2 SYGVKD. CDR3 protein: CAISVSQETQYF. DNA for the CDR3: TGTGCCATCAGTGTCAGCCAAGAGACCCAGTACTTC.

V is TRBV30 and J is TRBJ1-6; D gene uncertain. The germline gives CDR1 GTSNPN, CDR2 SVGIG (reference sequence). V lost 1 base to trimming and J lost 9 bases, with 19 bases between them. The CDR3 extends over 16 amino acids. CDR3 region: CAWSGRHGSGSSPLHF. Written as DNA, the CDR3 is TGTGCCTGGAGTGGCCGCCATGGTAGTGGTAGTTCACCCCTCCACTTT.

The V gene is TRBV27, the J gene TRBJ2-6; 10 bases line up with TRBD1. With V trimmed by 3 bases and J by 1 base, 3 bases remained unmatched. CDR1 and CDR2 (germline): MNHEY, SMNVEV (reference sequence). The CDR3 consists of 17 residues. CDR3 bases: TGTGCCAGCAGTTTCAGGACAGGGGGATCTGGGGCCAACGTCCTGACTTTC. Its translation is CASSFRTGGSGANVLTF.

CDR3 coding DNA: TGTGCCAGCACCTCTGGGGCAGGGGGCTACGAGCAGTACTTC. Protein: CASTSGAGGYEQYF. The chain uses TRBV11-2 and TRBJ2-7; 7 bases align to TRBD1. Germline loops: CDR1 SGHAT, CDR2 FQNNGV. This CDR3 has 14 amino acids. The junction had 9 bases not matched to a gene; V was cut back by 7 bases and J by 3 bases.

The chain combines TRBV28 with TRBJ1-3; TRBD1 matches at 9 bases. The CDR3 contains 14 residues. The germline CDR1 and CDR2 sequences are MDHEN and SYDVKM. V lost 5 bases and J lost 8; bases outside the gene matches: 7. CDR3 in DNA: TGTGCCAGCAGTACCTCCCGGACAGGGGACACCATATATTTT. Translating gives CASSTSRTGDTIYF.